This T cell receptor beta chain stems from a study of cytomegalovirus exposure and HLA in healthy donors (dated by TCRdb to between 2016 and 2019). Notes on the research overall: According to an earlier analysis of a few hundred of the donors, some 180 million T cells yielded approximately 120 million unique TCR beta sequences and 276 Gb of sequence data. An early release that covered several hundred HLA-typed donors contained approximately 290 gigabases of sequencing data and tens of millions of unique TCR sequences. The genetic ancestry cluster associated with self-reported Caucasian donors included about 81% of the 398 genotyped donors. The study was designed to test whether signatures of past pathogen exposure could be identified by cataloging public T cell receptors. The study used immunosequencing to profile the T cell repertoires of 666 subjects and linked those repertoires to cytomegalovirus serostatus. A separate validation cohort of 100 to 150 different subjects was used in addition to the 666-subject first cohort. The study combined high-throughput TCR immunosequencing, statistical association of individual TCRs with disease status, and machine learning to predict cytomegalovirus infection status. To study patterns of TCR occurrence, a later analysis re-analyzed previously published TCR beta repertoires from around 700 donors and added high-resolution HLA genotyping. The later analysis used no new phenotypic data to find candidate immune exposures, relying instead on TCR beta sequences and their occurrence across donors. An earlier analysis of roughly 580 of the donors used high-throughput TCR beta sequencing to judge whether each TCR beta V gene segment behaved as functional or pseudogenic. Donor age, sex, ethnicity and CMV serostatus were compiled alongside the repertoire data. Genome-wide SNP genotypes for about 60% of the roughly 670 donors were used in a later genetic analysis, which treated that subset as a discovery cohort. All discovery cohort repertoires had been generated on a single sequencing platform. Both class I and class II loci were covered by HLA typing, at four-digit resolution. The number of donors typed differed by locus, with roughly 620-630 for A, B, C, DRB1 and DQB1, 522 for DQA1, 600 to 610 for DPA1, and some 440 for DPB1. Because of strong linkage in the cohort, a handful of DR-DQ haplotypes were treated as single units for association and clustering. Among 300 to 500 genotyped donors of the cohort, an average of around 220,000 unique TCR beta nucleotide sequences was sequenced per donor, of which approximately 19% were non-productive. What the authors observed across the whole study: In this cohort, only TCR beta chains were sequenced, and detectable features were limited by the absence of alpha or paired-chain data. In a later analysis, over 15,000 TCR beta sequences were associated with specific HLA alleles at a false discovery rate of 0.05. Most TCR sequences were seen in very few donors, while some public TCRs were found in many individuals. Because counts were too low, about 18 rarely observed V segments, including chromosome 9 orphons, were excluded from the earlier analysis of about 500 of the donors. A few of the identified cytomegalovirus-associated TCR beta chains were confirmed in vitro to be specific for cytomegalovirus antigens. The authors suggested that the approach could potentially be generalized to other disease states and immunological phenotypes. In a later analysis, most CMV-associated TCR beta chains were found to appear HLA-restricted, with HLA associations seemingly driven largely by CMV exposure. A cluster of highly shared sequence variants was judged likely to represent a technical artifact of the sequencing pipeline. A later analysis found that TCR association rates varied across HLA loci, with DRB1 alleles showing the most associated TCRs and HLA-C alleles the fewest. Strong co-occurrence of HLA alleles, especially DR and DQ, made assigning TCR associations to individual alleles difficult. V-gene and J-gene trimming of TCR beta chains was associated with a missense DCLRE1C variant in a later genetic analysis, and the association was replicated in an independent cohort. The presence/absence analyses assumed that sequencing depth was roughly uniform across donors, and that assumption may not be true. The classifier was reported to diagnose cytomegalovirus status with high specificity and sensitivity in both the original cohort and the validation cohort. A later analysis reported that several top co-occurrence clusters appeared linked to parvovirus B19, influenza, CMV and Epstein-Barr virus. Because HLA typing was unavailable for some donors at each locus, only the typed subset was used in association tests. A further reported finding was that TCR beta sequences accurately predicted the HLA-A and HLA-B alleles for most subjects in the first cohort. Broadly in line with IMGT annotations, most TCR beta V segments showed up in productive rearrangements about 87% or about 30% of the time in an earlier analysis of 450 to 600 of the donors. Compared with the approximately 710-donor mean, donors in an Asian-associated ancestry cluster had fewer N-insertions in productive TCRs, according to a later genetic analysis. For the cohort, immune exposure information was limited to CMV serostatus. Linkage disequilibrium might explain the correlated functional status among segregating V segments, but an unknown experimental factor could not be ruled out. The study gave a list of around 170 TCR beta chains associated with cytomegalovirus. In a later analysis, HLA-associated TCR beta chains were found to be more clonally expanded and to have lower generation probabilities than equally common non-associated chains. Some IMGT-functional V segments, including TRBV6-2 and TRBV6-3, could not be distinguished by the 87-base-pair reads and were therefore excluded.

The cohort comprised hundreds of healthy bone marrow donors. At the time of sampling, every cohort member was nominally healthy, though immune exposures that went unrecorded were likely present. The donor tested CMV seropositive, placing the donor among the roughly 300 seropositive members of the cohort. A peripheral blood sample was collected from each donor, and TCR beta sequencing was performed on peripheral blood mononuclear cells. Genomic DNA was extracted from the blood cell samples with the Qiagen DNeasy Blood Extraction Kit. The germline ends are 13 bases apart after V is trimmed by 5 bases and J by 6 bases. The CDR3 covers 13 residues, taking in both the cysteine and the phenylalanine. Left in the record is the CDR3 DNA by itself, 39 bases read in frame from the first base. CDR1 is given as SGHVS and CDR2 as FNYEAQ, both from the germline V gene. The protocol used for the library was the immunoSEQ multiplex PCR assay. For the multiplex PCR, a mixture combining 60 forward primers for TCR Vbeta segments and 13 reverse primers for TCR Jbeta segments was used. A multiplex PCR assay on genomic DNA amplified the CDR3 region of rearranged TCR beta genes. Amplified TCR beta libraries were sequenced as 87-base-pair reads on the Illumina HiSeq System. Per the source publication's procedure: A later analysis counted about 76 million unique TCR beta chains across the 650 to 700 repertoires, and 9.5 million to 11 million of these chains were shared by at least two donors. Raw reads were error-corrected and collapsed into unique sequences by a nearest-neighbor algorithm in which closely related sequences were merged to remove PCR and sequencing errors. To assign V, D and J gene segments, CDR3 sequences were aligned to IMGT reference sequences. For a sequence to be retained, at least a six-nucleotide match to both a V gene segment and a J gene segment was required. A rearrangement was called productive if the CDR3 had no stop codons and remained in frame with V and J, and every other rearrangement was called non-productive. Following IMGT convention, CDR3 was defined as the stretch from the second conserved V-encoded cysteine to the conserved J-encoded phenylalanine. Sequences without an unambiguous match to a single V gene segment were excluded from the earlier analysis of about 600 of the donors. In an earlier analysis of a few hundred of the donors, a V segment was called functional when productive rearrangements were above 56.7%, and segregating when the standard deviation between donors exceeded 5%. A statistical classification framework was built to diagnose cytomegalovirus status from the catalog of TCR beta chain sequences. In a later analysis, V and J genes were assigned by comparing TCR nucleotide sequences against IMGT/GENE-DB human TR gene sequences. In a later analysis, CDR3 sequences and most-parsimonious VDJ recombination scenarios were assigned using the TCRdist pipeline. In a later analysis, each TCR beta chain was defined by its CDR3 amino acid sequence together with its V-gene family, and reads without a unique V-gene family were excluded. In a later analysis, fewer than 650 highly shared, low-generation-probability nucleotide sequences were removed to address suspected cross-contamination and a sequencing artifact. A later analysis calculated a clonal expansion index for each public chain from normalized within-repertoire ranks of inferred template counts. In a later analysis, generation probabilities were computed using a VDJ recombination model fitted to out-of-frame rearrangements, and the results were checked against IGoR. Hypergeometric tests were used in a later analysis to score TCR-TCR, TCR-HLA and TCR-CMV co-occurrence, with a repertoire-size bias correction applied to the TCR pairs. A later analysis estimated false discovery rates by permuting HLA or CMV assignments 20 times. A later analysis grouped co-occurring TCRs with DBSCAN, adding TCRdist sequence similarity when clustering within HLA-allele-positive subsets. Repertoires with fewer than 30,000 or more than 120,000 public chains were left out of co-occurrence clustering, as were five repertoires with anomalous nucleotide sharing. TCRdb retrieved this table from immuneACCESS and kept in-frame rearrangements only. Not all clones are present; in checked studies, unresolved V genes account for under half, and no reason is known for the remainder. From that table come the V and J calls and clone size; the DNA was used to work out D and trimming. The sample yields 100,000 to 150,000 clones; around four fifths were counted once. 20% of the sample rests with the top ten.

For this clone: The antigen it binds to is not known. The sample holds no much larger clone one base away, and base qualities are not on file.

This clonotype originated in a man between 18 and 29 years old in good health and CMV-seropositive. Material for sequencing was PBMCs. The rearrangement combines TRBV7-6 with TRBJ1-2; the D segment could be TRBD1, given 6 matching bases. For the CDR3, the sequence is CASSPQTGHGYTF. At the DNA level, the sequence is TGTGCCAGCAGCCCACAGACAGGCCATGGCTACACCTTC.